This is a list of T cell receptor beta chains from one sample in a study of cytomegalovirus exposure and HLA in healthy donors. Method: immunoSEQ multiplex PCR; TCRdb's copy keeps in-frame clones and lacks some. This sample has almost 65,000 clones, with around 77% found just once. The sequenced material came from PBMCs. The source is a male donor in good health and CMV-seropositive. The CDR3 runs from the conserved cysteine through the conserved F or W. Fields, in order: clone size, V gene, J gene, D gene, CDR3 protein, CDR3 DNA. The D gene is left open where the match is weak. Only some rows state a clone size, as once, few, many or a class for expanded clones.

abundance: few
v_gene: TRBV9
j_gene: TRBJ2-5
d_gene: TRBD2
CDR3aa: CASSVWSGGQETQYF
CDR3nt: TGTGCCAGCAGCGTCTGGTCGGGGGGCCAAGAGACCCAGTACTTC

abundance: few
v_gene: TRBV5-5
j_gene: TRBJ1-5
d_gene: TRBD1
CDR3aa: CASSLGWTGGNQPQHF
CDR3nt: TGTGCCAGCAGCTTGGGATGGACAGGGGGCAACCAGCCCCAGCATTTT

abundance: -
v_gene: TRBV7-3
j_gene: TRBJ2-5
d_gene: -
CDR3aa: CASSTGVQETQYF
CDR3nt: TGTGCCAGCAGCACGGGAGTACAAGAGACCCAGTACTTC

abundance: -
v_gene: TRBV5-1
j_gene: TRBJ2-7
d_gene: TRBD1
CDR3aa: CASSLASGTGTHYEQYF
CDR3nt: TGCGCCAGCAGCTTGGCCTCCGGGACAGGGACGCATTACGAGCAGTACTTC

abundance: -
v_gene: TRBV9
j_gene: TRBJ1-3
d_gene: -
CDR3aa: CASSGGEAGATSGNTIYF
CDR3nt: TGTGCCAGCAGCGGGGGAGAGGCAGGGGCGACCTCTGGAAACACCATATATTTT

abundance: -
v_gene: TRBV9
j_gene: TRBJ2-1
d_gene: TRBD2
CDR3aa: CASSVGALAGEQFF
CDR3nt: TGTGCCAGCAGCGTAGGAGCCCTAGCGGGGGAGCAGTTCTTC

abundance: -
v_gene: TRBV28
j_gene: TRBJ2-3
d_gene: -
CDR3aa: CASSRPRGNTDTQYF
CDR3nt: TGTGCCAGCAGCCGTCCTAGGGGGAACACAGATACGCAGTATTTT

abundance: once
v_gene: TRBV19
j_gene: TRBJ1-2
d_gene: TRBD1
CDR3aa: CASIPGQGNYGYTF
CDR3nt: TGTGCCAGTATTCCGGGACAGGGAAACTATGGCTACACCTTC

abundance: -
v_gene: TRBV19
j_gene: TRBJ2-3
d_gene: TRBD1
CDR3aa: CASSPSTGGSDTQYF
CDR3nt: TGTGCCAGTAGTCCCTCGACAGGGGGCTCAGATACGCAGTATTTT

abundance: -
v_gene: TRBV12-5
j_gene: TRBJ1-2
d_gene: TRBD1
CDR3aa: CASGLIQGAFGYTF
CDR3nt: TGTGCTAGTGGTTTGATACAGGGGGCATTTGGCTACACCTTC

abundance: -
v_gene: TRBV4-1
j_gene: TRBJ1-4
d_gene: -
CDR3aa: CASSQLFLTNEKLFF
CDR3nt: TGCGCCAGCAGCCAATTATTTCTGACTAATGAAAAACTGTTTTTT

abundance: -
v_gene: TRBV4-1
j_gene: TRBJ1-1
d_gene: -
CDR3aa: CASSQVLAMNTEAFF
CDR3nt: TGCGCCAGCAGCCAAGTTTTGGCCATGAACACTGAAGCTTTCTTT

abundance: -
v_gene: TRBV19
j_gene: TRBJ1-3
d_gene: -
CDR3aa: CASSMSSGNTIYF
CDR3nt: TGTGCCAGTAGTATGTCATCTGGAAACACCATATATTTT

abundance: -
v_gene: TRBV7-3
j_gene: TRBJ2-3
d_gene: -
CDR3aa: CASSGASSTDTQYF
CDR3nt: TGTGCCAGCAGTGGAGCGTCAAGCACAGATACGCAGTATTTT

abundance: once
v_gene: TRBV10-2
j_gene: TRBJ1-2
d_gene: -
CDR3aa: CASSESGRVTNYGYTF
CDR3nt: TGCGCTAGCAGTGAGTCGGGCAGGGTGACTAACTATGGCTACACCTTC

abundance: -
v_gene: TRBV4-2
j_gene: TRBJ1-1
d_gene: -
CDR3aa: CASSQDGAEAFF
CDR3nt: TGTGCCAGCAGCCAAGATGGGGCTGAGGCTTTCTTT

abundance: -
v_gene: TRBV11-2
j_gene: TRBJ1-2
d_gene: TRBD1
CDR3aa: CASSLPGGYGYTF
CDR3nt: TGTGCCAGCAGCTTGCCAGGGGGCTATGGCTACACCTTC

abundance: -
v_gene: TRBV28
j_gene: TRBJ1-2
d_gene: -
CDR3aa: CASSLWVVRNGYTF
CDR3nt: TGTGCCAGCAGTTTATGGGTAGTCAGGAATGGCTACACCTTC